The T cell receptor beta chain under discussion was sequenced for a study of blood T cell repertoires in COVID-19. The authors' processing: Amplification of reference gene primers was used by the study to estimate nucleated cell counts. Using immunoSEQ multiplex PCR, the repertoire was profiled, and TCRdb retains in-frame clones only, with some absent. That table supplies the V and J calls and clone size; D and trimming were determined from the DNA. The table shows 300,000 or so clones, with about 93% occurring only once. V shed 6 bases and J 3 bases; nucleotides not matched to a gene: 9. Germline V gene sequence: CDR1 LGHDT, CDR2 YNNKEL (reference sequence). The CDR3 has 15 residues.

Material: PBMCs or T cells enriched from blood (not recorded which). The chain couples TRBV3-1 (or the pseudogene TRBV3-2) to TRBJ1-1; 8 positions match TRBD1. This sequence was found in a woman aged 25-40 years who had recovered from COVID-19. In DNA form, the CDR3 reads TGTGCCAGCAGAATTACCGACAGGGGTGACACTGAAGCTTTCTTT. Residues: CASRITDRGDTEAFF.